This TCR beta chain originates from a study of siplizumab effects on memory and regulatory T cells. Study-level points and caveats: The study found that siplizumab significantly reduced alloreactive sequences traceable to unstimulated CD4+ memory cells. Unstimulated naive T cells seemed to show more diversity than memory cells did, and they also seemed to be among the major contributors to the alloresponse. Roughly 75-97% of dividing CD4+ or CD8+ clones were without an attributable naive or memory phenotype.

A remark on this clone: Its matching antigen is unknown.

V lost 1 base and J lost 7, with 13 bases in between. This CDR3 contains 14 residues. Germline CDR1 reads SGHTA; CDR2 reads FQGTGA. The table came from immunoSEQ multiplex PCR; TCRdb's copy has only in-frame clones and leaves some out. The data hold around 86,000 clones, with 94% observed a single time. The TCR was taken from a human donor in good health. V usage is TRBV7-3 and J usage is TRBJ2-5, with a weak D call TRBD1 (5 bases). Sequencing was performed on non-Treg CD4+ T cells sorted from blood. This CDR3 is CASSLNARGTTQYF. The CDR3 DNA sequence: TGTGCCAGCAGCTTAAATGCTAGGGGAACGACCCAGTACTTC.